These T cell receptor beta chains were read from a single sample in a study of T cells in Graves' hyperthyroidism and ophthalmopathy. TCRdb itself ran the multiplex PCR reads through MiXCR, one entry per CDR3 protein. The data show roughly 200,000 distinct CDR3 sequences, approximately 20% seen once. What was sequenced was blood. Source of these receptors: a middle-aged man with Graves' hyperthyroidism. The CDR3 runs from the conserved cysteine through the conserved F or W. The D gene is left open where the match is weak. A row's size may be missing; if present it is once, few, many or a size class.

D	J	size	V	CDR3	DNA
TRBD1	TRBJ2-2	many	TRBV6-1	CASSIDRVPGELFF	TGTGCCAGCAGTATAGACAGGGTCCCCGGGGAGCTGTTTTTT
-	TRBJ1-1	many	TRBV7-8	CASRRGRGTEAFF	TGTGCCAGCAGACGGGGAAGGGGGACTGAAGCTTTCTTT
TRBD2	TRBJ2-5	few	TRBV4-3	CASSQDERGGGETQYF	TGCGCCAGCAGCCAAGACGAGCGGGGGGGCGGAGAGACCCAGTACTTC
-	TRBJ1-2	many	TRBV7-9	CASSLGQDYGYTF	TGTGCCAGCAGCCTCGGACAAGACTATGGCTACACCTTC
-	TRBJ1-2	many	TRBV6-5	CASSSSGLGGVSGYTF	TGTGCCAGCAGTTCGTCGGGGTTAGGAGGGGTATCTGGCTACACCTTC
TRBD2	TRBJ2-7	many	TRBV29-1	CSVGTTPGGEQYF	TGCAGCGTTGGGACTACCCCGGGGGGCGAGCAGTACTTC
-	TRBJ1-5	many	TRBV10-3	CAISDSRGDPSNQPQHF	TGTGCCATCAGTGACTCCCGCGGAGATCCTAGCAATCAGCCCCAGCATTTT
TRBD2	TRBJ2-3	many	TRBV2	CASRALAGGTDTQYF	TGTGCCAGCAGAGCACTAGCGGGGGGCACAGATACGCAGTATTTT
-	TRBJ2-3	many	TRBV15	CATSRVGGPDTQYF	TGTGCCACCAGCAGGGTGGGGGGACCCGATACGCAGTATTTT
-	TRBJ2-2	many	TRBV7-9	CASSLDTGELFF	TGTGCCAGCAGTTTAGACACCGGGGAGCTGTTTTTT
TRBD2	TRBJ2-3	-	TRBV7-2	CASRRWASGGTDTQYF	TGTGCCAGCAGAAGATGGGCTAGCGGGGGCACAGATACGCAGTATTTT
-	TRBJ1-1	many	TRBV6-2/TRBV6-3	CASSLRRGESKTEAFF	TGTGCCAGCAGTCTTAGGCGAGGGGAGTCGAAAACTGAAGCTTTCTTT
TRBD2	TRBJ2-5	-	TRBV6-8	CASSPGTSGSDKYF	TGTGCCAGCAGCCCCGGGACTAGCGGGAGTGATAAGTACTTC
-	TRBJ2-7	many	TRBV7-2	CASSLVIGDYEQYF	TGTGCCAGCAGCTTAGTGATCGGTGACTACGAGCAGTACTTC
-	TRBJ2-2	many	TRBV5-1	CASMEGDTGELFF	TGCGCCAGCATGGAGGGGGACACCGGGGAGCTGTTTTTT
-	TRBJ1-3	-	TRBV28	CASSSPSEGNTIYF	TGTGCCAGCAGTTCCCCTTCGGAAGGAAACACCATATATTTT
-	TRBJ2-7	many	TRBV5-8	CASSLGRPTDYEQYF	TGTGCCAGCAGCTTGGGTCGCCCGACGGATTACGAGCAGTACTTC
-	TRBJ2-7	-	TRBV3-1	CASSQEAGEQYF	TGTGCCAGCAGCCAAGAGGCAGGCGAGCAGTACTTC
-	TRBJ1-6	many	TRBV12-3/TRBV12-4	CASSLQSTYGIPLHF	TGTGCCAGCAGTTTACAATCAACATACGGCATTCCCCTCCACTTT
-	TRBJ1-2	-	TRBV12-3/TRBV12-4	CASSLASLLGYTF	TGTGCCAGCAGTTTAGCCAGTCTCCTAGGCTACACCTTC
-	TRBJ1-2	-	TRBV25-1	CASTAGNYGYTF	TGTGCCAGCACGGCAGGGAACTATGGCTACACCTTC
TRBD1	TRBJ1-5	many	TRBV5-6	CASSLERDRVRGPQHF	TGTGCCAGCAGCTTGGAGCGGGACAGGGTTAGGGGGCCCCAGCATTTT
-	TRBJ1-1	-	TRBV5-1	CASSLEGRNTEAFF	TGCGCCAGCAGCTTAGAGGGGCGGAACACTGAAGCTTTCTTT
-	TRBJ2-5	-	TRBV18	CASSPDIRETQYF	TGTGCCAGCTCACCTGACATTAGGGAGACCCAGTACTTC
TRBD2	TRBJ2-7	-	TRBV12-3/TRBV12-4	CASSRTSGSYEQYF	TGTGCCAGCAGCAGGACTAGCGGGAGCTACGAGCAGTACTTC
TRBD2	TRBJ2-7	-	TRBV7-3	CASSKTSAVRPYEQYF	TGTGCCAGCAGCAAGACTAGCGCCGTCAGACCTTACGAGCAGTACTTC
-	TRBJ1-1	-	TRBV5-1	CASSLGGMDTEAFF	TGCGCCAGCAGCTTGGGAGGAATGGACACTGAAGCTTTCTTT
TRBD2	TRBJ2-5	-	TRBV19	CASSPQGSGGQETQYF	TGTGCCAGTAGTCCCCAAGGTAGCGGGGGCCAAGAGACCCAGTACTTC